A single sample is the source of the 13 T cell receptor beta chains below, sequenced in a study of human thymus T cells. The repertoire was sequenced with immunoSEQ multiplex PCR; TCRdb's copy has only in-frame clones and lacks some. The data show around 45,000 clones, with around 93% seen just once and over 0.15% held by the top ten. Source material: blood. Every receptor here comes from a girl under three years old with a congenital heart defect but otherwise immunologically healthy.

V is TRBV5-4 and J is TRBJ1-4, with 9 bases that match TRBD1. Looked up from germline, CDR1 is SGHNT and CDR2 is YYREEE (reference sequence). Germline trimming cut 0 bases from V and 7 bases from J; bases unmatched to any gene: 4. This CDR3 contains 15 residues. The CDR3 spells CASSLAGTGSEKLFF. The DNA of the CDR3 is TGTGCCAGCAGCTTGGCCGGGACAGGGAGTGAAAAACTGTTTTTT.

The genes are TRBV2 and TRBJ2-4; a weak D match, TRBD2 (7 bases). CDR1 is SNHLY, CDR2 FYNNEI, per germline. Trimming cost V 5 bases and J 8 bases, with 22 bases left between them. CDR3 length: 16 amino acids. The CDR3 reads CASSTLSAGEGDIQYF. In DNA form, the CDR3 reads TGTGCCAGCAGTACCCTCTCGGCGGGAGAGGGGGACATTCAGTACTTC.

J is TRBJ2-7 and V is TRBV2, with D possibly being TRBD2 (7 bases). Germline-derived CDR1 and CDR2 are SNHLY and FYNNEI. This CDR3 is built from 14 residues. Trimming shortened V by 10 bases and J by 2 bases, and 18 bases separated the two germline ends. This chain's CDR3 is CATRGGGTTYEQYF. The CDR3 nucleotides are TGTGCCACCAGGGGCGGGGGTACGACCTACGAGCAGTACTTC.

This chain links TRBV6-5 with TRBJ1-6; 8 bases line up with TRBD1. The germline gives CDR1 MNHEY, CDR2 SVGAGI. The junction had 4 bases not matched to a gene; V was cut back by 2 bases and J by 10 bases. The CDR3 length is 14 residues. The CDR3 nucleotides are TGTGCCAGCAGTTACCGGGCAGGGGGCTCACCCCTCCACTTT. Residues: CASSYRAGGSPLHF.

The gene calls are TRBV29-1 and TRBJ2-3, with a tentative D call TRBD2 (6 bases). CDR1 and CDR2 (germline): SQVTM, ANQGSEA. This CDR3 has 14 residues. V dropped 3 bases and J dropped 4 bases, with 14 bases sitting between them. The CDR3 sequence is CSVDSGPGADTQYF. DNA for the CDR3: TGCAGCGTTGATAGCGGCCCTGGGGCAGATACGCAGTATTTT.

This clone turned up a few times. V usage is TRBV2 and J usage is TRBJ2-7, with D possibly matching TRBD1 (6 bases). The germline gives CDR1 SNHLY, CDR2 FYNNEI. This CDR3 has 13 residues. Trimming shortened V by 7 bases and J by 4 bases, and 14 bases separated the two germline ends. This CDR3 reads CASTTGVRYEQYF. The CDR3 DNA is TGTGCCAGCACGACAGGAGTTAGGTACGAGCAGTACTTC.

In nucleotides, the CDR3 is TGTGCCTGGAGTGTACCGACAGTCCCCTCTGGAAACACCATATATTTT. Amino acid sequence: CAWSVPTVPSGNTIYF. This chain uses TRBV30 with TRBJ1-3; the D gene is possibly TRBD1 (5 bases). Trimming cost V 0 bases and J 0 bases, with 12 bases left between them. CDR3 length equals 16 residues. Per germline, CDR1 GTSNPN and CDR2 SVGIG (reference sequence).

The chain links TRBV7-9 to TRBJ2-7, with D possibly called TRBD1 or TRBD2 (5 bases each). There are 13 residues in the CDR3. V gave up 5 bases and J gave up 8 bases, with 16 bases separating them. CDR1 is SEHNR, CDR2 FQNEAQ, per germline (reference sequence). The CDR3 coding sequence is TGTGCCAGCAGCCCCGATGGGACGACGAAGCAGTACTTC. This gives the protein CASSPDGTTKQYF. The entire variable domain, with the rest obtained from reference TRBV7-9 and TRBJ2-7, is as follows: DTGVSQNPRHKITKRGQNVTFRCDPISEHNRLYWYRQTLGQGPEFLTYFQNEAQLEKSRLLSDRFSAERPKGSFSTLEIQRTEQGDSAMYLCASSPDGTTKQYFGPGTRLTVT.

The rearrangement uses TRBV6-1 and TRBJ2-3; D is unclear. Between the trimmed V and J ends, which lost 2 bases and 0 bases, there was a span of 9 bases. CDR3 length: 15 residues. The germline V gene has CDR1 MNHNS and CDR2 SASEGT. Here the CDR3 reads CASSESKTSTDTQYF. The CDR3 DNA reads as TGTGCCAGCAGTGAATCAAAGACTAGCACAGATACGCAGTATTTT.

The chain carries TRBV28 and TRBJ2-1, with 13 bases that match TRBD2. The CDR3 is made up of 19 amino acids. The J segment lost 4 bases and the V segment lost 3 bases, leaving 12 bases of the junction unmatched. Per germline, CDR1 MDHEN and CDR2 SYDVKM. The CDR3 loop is CASSFIGLAGELWYNEQFF. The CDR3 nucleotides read TGTGCCAGCAGTTTTATTGGACTAGCGGGAGAATTGTGGTACAATGAGCAGTTCTTC.

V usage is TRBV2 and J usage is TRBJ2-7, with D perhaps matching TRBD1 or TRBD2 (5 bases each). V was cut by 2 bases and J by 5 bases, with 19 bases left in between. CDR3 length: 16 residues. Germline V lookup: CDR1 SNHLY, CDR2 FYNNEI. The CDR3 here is CASSETRAYWGNEQYF. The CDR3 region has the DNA TGTGCCAGCAGTGAAACGAGGGCCTATTGGGGCAACGAGCAGTACTTC.

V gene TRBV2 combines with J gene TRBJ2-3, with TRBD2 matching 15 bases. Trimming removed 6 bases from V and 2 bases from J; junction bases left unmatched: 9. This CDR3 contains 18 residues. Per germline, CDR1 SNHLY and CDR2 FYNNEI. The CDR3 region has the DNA TGTGCCAGCAGCCCCGGGACTAGCGGGAGGAGGTCCACAGATACGCAGTATTTT. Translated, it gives CASSPGTSGRRSTDTQYF.

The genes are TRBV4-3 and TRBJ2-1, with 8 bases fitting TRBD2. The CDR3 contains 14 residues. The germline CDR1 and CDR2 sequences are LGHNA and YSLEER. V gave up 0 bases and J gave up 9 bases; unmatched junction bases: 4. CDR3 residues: CASSQDRGGGEQFF. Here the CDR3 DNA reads TGCGCCAGCAGCCAAGATCGGGGGGGCGGTGAGCAGTTCTTC.